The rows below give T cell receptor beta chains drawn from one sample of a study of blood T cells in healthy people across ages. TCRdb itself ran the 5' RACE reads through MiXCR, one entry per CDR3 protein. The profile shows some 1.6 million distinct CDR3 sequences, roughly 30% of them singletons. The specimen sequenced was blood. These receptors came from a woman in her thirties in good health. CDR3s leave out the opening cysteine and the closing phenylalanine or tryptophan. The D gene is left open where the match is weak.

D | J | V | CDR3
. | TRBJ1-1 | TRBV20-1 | SVKRGLNTEAF
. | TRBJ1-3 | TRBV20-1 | SARDAGPGSTIY
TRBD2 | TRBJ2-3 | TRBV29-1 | SVAGRHTDTQY
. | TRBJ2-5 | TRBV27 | ASSFEGNTETQY
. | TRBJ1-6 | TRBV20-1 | SARNTGPTPPH
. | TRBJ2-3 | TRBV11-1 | ASSLAWAASTDTQY
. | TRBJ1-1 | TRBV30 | AWSVGVPGLKNTEAF
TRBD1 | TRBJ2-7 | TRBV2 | ASSVFGTALAYEQY
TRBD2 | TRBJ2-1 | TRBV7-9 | ASSSGTGGGIEQF
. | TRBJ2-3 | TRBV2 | ASSEMTDTQY
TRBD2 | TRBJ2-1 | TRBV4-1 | ASSQAEGLMDDNEQF
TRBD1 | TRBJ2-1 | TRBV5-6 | ASNLQGTYNEQF
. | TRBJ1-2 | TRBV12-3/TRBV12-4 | ASRGSKPHGYT
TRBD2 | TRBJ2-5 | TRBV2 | ASSGPLLAGGLETQY
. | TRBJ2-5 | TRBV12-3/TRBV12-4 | ASSFTEEETQY